A single sample gave rise to the 32 T cell receptor beta chains below, sequenced in a study of blood T cell repertoires in COVID-19 (dated by TCRdb to 2020 to 2022). Preparation of the library involved the immunoSEQ multiplex PCR assay. Entries here come from immuneACCESS through TCRdb and include only in-frame sequences with V and J called. Some clones fail to appear in such tables; in the studies checked, an unresolved V gene covers under half of the shortfall, and the cause of the remainder is unknown. This sample has hundreds of thousands of clones in its table, and about four fifths of those were observed once. Of the sample, about 5% falls within the top ten clones. Sequencing was performed on PBMCs or T cells enriched from blood (not recorded which). The receptors derive from a man in his forties or fifties who had been exposed to COVID-19.

J is TRBJ2-7 and V is TRBV24-1; no clear D. Trimming shortened V by 3 bases and J by 2 bases, and 13 bases separated the two germline ends. Germline CDR1 KGHDR, CDR2 SFDVKD. The CDR3 has 15 amino acids. The CDR3 sequence: CATSDGQINTYEQYF. Written as DNA, the CDR3 is TGTGCCACCAGTGATGGCCAGATTAACACCTACGAGCAGTACTTC.

This chain joins TRBV5-1 and TRBJ1-2; D is undetermined. Germline loops: CDR1 SGHRS, CDR2 YFSETQ. Trimming took off 0 bases at V and 8 bases at J, with 11 bases between the two ends. The CDR3 length is 13 residues. The CDR3 sequence: CASSLGGGVGYTF. In DNA, the CDR3 is TGCGCCAGCAGCTTGGGTGGCGGGGTCGGCTACACCTTC.

A single count supports this clone. The chain couples TRBV28 to TRBJ2-7; D unclear. Between the trimmed V and J ends, which lost 8 bases and 7 bases, there was a span of 9 bases. Germline V gene sequence: CDR1 MDHEN, CDR2 SYDVKM. The CDR3 is made up of 10 amino acids. The CDR3 sequence is CASAAREQYF. CDR3 nucleotide sequence: TGTGCCAGCGCTGCTAGAGAGCAGTACTTC.

This clone has just one count. V gene TRBV19 combines with J gene TRBJ2-1; possible D gene TRBD2, 7 bases. The germline gives CDR1 LNHDA, CDR2 SQIVND (reference sequence). V lost 10 bases and J 5 bases, leaving 12 bases between the germline ends. The CDR3 spans 12 residues. CDR3 loop: CATWGGHNEQFF. For the CDR3, the DNA is TGTGCCACATGGGGGGGCCACAATGAGCAGTTCTTC.

The chain joins TRBV5-5 to TRBJ1-1, with 10 bases identical to TRBD1. Germline V gene sequence: CDR1 SGHKS, CDR2 YYEKEE (reference sequence). Trimming took 4 bases from V and 7 from J; bases not matched to a gene: 10. The CDR3 spans 15 residues. The CDR3 loop is CASSLPKTGGGEAFF. As DNA, the CDR3 is TGTGCCAGCAGCCTTCCAAAGACAGGGGGCGGTGAAGCTTTCTTT.

CDR3 in amino acids: CASSLSGGHEGQDTQYF. The DNA of the CDR3 is TGTGCCAGCAGCTTAAGTGGGGGACATGAGGGCCAAGATACGCAGTATTTT. The chain combines TRBV13 with TRBJ2-3, with D maybe TRBD1 (6 bases). Germline CDR1 PRHDT, CDR2 FYEKMQ (reference sequence). The germline V and J ends were trimmed by 2 bases and 5 bases, with 20 bases remaining between them. The CDR3 spans 17 residues.

The rearrangement links TRBV10-3 to TRBJ2-7; no firm D call. The V end lost 8 bases, the J end lost 5 bases, and 10 bases lay between the germline ends. The germline CDR1 and CDR2 sequences are ENHRY and SYGVKD. CDR3 length equals 11 residues. As DNA, the CDR3 is TGTGCCATCGGGCAGTTCGACGAGCAGTACTTC. It specifies CAIGQFDEQYF.

The V call is TRBV10-3, the J call TRBJ2-7, with D unresolved. This CDR3 has 12 amino acids. From germline, CDR1 is ENHRY and CDR2 SYGVKD. Trimming shortened V by 6 bases and J by 2 bases, and 8 bases separated the two germline ends. CDR3 nucleotides: TGTGCCATCAGCAGGTCCACCTACGAGCAGTACTTC. The encoded protein is CAISRSTYEQYF.

The gene calls are TRBV24-1 and TRBJ1-1; 10 nucleotides align to TRBD1. The CDR3 totals 13 residues. CDR1 and CDR2 from the germline V gene are KGHDR and SFDVKD. Losses at the gene ends were 4 bases for V and 10 bases for J; bases not matched to a gene: 5. CDR3 loop: CATSEGQGISAFF. The CDR3 DNA reads as TGTGCCACCAGTGAGGGACAGGGGATATCAGCTTTCTTT.

V is TRBV10-3 and J is TRBJ1-6; TRBD1 aligns across 7 bases. CDR3 size: 17 residues. Germline assignment: CDR1 ENHRY and CDR2 SYGVKD. Germline trimming cut 2 bases from V and 5 bases from J; bases unmatched to any gene: 9. CDR3: CAISERRVGTDNSPLHF. CDR3 in DNA: TGTGCCATCAGTGAGCGACGAGTAGGGACAGATAATTCACCCCTCCACTTT.

This sequence joins TRBV19 and TRBJ2-7; TRBD1 aligns across 7 bases. The CDR3 has 13 amino acids. With 9 bases clipped from V and 2 bases from J, the junction kept 7 bases outside the gene matches. The germline CDR1 and CDR2 sequences are LNHDA and SQIVND (reference sequence). CDR3 loop: CASIDRDTYEQYF. The CDR3 DNA reads as TGTGCCAGCATAGACAGGGATACCTACGAGCAGTACTTC.

This rearrangement joins TRBV19 to TRBJ1-5; perhaps TRBD1 as D (6 bases). The CDR3 covers 17 residues. Germline lookup yields CDR1 LNHDA and CDR2 SQIVND (reference sequence). Trimming removed 5 bases at V and 1 base at J, with 18 bases between. CDR3 bases: TGTGCCAGTAGTCAACACTCGGGGGGCACCAGCAATCAGCCCCAGCATTTT. Translated: CASSQHSGGTSNQPQHF.

The chain couples TRBV21-1 to TRBJ2-2; the table's D call TRBD2 went unverified against the DNA. TRBV21-1 is assigned pseudogene status. The CDR3 length is 15 residues. CDR3 nucleotide sequence: TGTGCCAGCAGCAAAGCTCGCGGGACTGCCGGGGAGCTGTTTTTT. Translation: CASSKARGTAGELFF.

The V and J genes are TRBV7-9 and TRBJ2-3; tentatively, D is TRBD2 (5 bases). Trimming shortened V by 4 bases and J by 4 bases, and 9 bases separated the two germline ends. The CDR3 has 13 residues. CDR1 is SEHNR and CDR2 is FQNEAQ in the germline V gene (reference sequence). The CDR3 reads CASSYVGADTQYF. The CDR3 nucleotides read TGTGCCAGCAGCTACGTCGGGGCAGATACGCAGTATTTT.

About this clone: This may arise from a read error, as a much more abundant clone is one base away. This sequence joins TRBV7-3 and TRBJ2-1, with 14 bases that match TRBD2. V trimming: 5 bases; J trimming: 8 bases; junction bases outside the gene matches: 5. This CDR3 region has 15 residues. Germline V CDR1 and CDR2: SGHTA, FQGTGA. The DNA for the CDR3 is TGTGCCAGCAGCGCCGGGACTAGCGGGAGCCATGAGCAGTTCTTC. It translates to CASSAGTSGSHEQFF.

This clone was detected only once. This chain joins TRBV10-3 and TRBJ2-5, with 11 bases aligning to TRBD2. V lost 0 bases, J lost 5 bases, and 14 bases stayed unmatched. Germline V gives CDR1 ENHRY, CDR2 SYGVKD. CDR3 length: 19 residues. The CDR3 spells CAISESYGTSGQKVETQYF. The CDR3 DNA reads as TGTGCCATCAGTGAGTCCTACGGGACTAGCGGCCAAAAAGTGGAGACCCAGTACTTC.

This clone has only a few counts. This chain uses TRBV10-1 with TRBJ1-1; D call uncertain. Germline CDR1 and CDR2: WNHNN and SYGVQD (reference sequence). The CDR3 is 13 residues long. V was trimmed by 6 bases and J by 11 bases, leaving 19 bases between them. The CDR3 region has the DNA TGCGCCAGCAGCGAGAAGCCGGTCGGGTTGGCTTTCTTT. It is translated as CASSEKPVGLAFF.

This chain uses TRBV2 with TRBJ2-1; D may be TRBD1 (6 bases). V was trimmed by 6 bases and J by 4 bases, leaving 13 bases between them. CDR1 is SNHLY, CDR2 FYNNEI, per germline. This CDR3 comprises 14 residues. As DNA, the CDR3 is TGTGCCAGCAGCGGGACAACAAAATACAATGAGCAGTTCTTC. Translated, it gives CASSGTTKYNEQFF.

The chain joins TRBV5-3 to TRBJ1-6, with unresolved D. TRBV5-3 is noted as an ORF with a role that remains uncertain. V gave up 7 bases and J gave up 8 bases, with 16 bases separating them. The CDR3 is 14 amino acids. Written as DNA, the CDR3 is TGTGCCAGACAGCGGGGAGATAAGTATTCACCCCTCCACTTT. Translation gives CARQRGDKYSPLHF.

The chain employs TRBV6-5 and TRBJ1-5; D is perhaps TRBD1 (5 bases). The V and J ends lost 2 bases and 6 bases respectively, with 11 bases between them. The CDR3 has 14 residues. Germline loops: CDR1 MNHEY, CDR2 SVGAGI. DNA for the CDR3: TGTGCCAGCAGTTACCCCCAGGACATTCAGCCCCAGCATTTT. This gives the protein CASSYPQDIQPQHF.

This chain uses TRBV6-1 with TRBJ2-5; maybe TRBD2 (6 bases). Deletions cut 3 bases from V and 3 bases from J, with 14 bases between. The CDR3 contains 15 residues. CDR1 MNHNS and CDR2 SASEGT come from the germline V gene. The CDR3 DNA follows: TGTGCCAGCAGTGAGGGACGGGCGGGAAAAGAGACCCAGTACTTC. Translated: CASSEGRAGKETQYF.

The gene calls are TRBV6-5 and TRBJ2-7; 10 bases agree with TRBD1. The CDR3 is 14 residues long. V gave up 6 bases and J gave up 5 bases; unmatched junction bases: 7. Germline V gives CDR1 MNHEY, CDR2 SVGAGI. In nucleotides, the CDR3 is TGTGCCAGCAGGACAGGGGGCGCCGGCGACGAGCAGTACTTC. The encoded protein is CASRTGGAGDEQYF.

The rearrangement joins TRBV7-3 to TRBJ2-1; D gene unclear. The CDR3 has 16 amino acids. CDR1 is SGHTA, CDR2 FQGTGA, per germline. Trimming stripped 6 bases from V and 1 base from J, with 16 bases between. CDR3 in DNA: TGTGCCAGCAGTATCACCCCCGCAGCGTCCTACAATGAGCAGTTCTTC. This codes for CASSITPAASYNEQFF.

This rearrangement joins TRBV9 to TRBJ1-1; D unresolved. The germline CDR1 and CDR2 sequences are SGDLS and YYNGEE. The CDR3 is 14 residues long. Trimming took 4 bases from V and 11 from J, leaving 21 bases between them. CDR3 DNA sequence: TGTGCCAGCAGCCTAACATCTACCACAGCCAAGGCTTTCTTT. Its translation: CASSLTSTTAKAFF.

The chain is built from TRBV18 and TRBJ2-7, with unresolved D. The CDR3 has 13 residues. V lost 5 bases and J 5 bases, leaving 13 bases between the germline ends. Germline CDR1 is KGHSH and CDR2 is LQKENI. CDR3 sequence reads: CASSAGSGDEQYF. The CDR3 DNA is TGTGCCAGCTCAGCAGGCTCAGGCGACGAGCAGTACTTC.

To note about this clone: A much larger clone is a single base away; this may be a read error. The V and J genes are TRBV4-2 and TRBJ2-3; D is possibly TRBD2 (6 bases). This CDR3 contains 13 residues. From germline, CDR1 is LGHNA and CDR2 YNFKEQ. Deletions cut 4 bases from V and 3 bases from J, with 8 bases between. CDR3 DNA: TGTGCCAGCAGCCGAAGCGGGACAGATACGCAGTATTTT. Amino acid sequence: CASSRSGTDTQYF.

The gene calls are TRBV24-1 and TRBJ2-5, with unresolved D. The V gene's germline CDR1 is KGHDR and CDR2 SFDVKD. The CDR3 consists of 13 residues. V lost 9 bases to trimming and J lost 5 bases, with 15 bases between them. CDR3 in DNA: TGTGCCACCGGCCCCGAATTCGGGGAGACCCAGTACTTC. Encoded protein: CATGPEFGETQYF.

The chain links TRBV27 to TRBJ2-7, with 14 bases identical to TRBD2. The length of the CDR3 is 20 residues. Trimming removed 2 bases from V and 3 bases from J; junction bases left unmatched: 15. Germline V gives CDR1 MNHEY, CDR2 SMNVEV (reference sequence). The CDR3 coding sequence is TGTGCCAGCAGTTTAGTTCCCCCACTGGGACTAGCGGGAGTACACTACGAGCAGTACTTC. It specifies CASSLVPPLGLAGVHYEQYF.

This rearrangement joins TRBV19 to TRBJ2-1; TRBD2 is a possible D gene (5 bases). V was shortened by 5 bases and J by 6 bases, with 17 bases between the two germline ends. From germline, CDR1 is LNHDA and CDR2 SQIVND (reference sequence). CDR3 length equals 15 residues. The CDR3 reads CASSQSPIAGNEQFF. In DNA, the CDR3 is TGTGCCAGTAGTCAGTCCCCGATTGCGGGCAATGAGCAGTTCTTC.

This clone was seen just once. The chain couples TRBV11-3 to TRBJ2-2, with D hard to call. Germline values: CDR1 SGHNT, CDR2 YENEEA. There are 12 residues in the CDR3. The germline V and J ends were trimmed by 4 bases and 7 bases, with 7 bases remaining between them. The CDR3 region has the DNA TGTGCCAGCAGCTCCCTAGGCGGGGAGCTGTTTTTT. Translated: CASSSLGGELFF.

The chain is built from TRBV19 and TRBJ2-7, with 8 bases that match TRBD1. The CDR3 contains 14 residues. CDR1 LNHDA and CDR2 SQIVND come from the germline V gene (reference sequence). J lost 7 bases, V lost 6 bases, and 11 bases had no gene match. The CDR3 sequence: CASSVGQGLKEQYF. In nucleotides, the CDR3 is TGTGCCAGTAGCGTCGGACAGGGCCTGAAGGAGCAGTACTTC.

This clone was counted a single time. This chain joins TRBV24-1 and TRBJ2-3, with 7 bases identical to TRBD1. This CDR3 has 16 residues. With V trimmed by 4 bases and J by 0 bases, 6 bases remained unmatched. CDR1 is KGHDR and CDR2 is SFDVKD in the germline V gene. The CDR3 sequence is CATSDLQGPSTDTQYF. CDR3 sequence (DNA): TGTGCCACCAGTGACCTACAGGGGCCAAGCACAGATACGCAGTATTTT.